A selection of T cell receptor beta chains follows, all from one sample in a study of blood T cell repertoires in COVID-19. Generated by immunoSEQ multiplex PCR, the TCRdb table keeps only in-frame clones and is missing some. The data hold about 240,000 clones, with 87% observed a single time. The sequenced sample was peripheral blood. These receptors all stem from a man aged 55 to 69 who had recovered from COVID-19. The CDR3 runs from the conserved cysteine through the conserved F or W. A D gene is named only where the DNA matches it firmly. Rows may omit the clone size; those that give it use once, few, many or a size class.

CDR3 | DNA | D | J | length | V | size
CASSVLRTGMAGELFF | TGTGCCAGCAGCGTGCTCAGGACAGGGATGGCCGGGGAGCTGTTTTTT | TRBD1 | TRBJ2-2 | 16 | TRBV9 | NA
CAWFTGGHYGYTF | TGTGCCTGGTTTACAGGGGGTCACTATGGCTACACCTTC | TRBD1 | TRBJ1-2 | 13 | TRBV30 | NA
CASGGDSSNEKLFF | TGTGCCAGCGGAGGGGACAGCTCTAATGAAAAACTGTTTTTT | TRBD1 | TRBJ1-4 | 14 | TRBV2 | few
CASSLMGAGYNEQFF | TGCGCCAGCAGCCTGATGGGGGCCGGCTACAATGAGCAGTTCTTC | NA | TRBJ2-1 | 15 | TRBV5-1 | once
CASSAEWVYRGVGSPLHF | TGCGCCAGCAGTGCAGAATGGGTGTACCGGGGGGTAGGATCACCCCTCCACTTT | NA | TRBJ1-6 | 18 | TRBV10-2 | NA
CASSATENTEAFF | TGTGCCAGCAGTGCCACAGAGAACACTGAAGCTTTCTTT | NA | TRBJ1-1 | 13 | TRBV6-4 | NA
CASSLTVTDTQYF | TGCGCCAGCAGCTTAACGGTCACAGATACGCAGTATTTT | NA | TRBJ2-3 | 13 | TRBV5-1 | NA
CASSSWTSGDTDTQYF | TGTGCCAGCTCATCTTGGACTAGCGGGGACACAGATACGCAGTATTTT | TRBD2 | TRBJ2-3 | 16 | TRBV18 | once
CSASGSGGAPEQYF | TGCAGTGCTAGTGGTAGCGGGGGGGCTCCCGAGCAGTACTTC | TRBD2 | TRBJ2-7 | 14 | TRBV20-1 | NA
CASKGLWEEQPQHF | TGTGCTAGTAAAGGATTGTGGGAGGAGCAGCCCCAGCATTTT | NA | TRBJ1-5 | 14 | TRBV19 | NA
CASSLGRYQETQYF | TGTGCCAGCAGCTTGGGGCGGTACCAAGAGACCCAGTACTTC | NA | TRBJ2-5 | 14 | TRBV5-5 | NA
CAISENISGKQETQYF | TGTGCCATCAGTGAGAATATCAGCGGGAAACAAGAGACCCAGTACTTC | TRBD2 | TRBJ2-5 | 16 | TRBV10-3 | NA
CASSPDIYGYTF | TGTGCCAGCTCACCCGACATTTATGGCTACACCTTC | NA | TRBJ1-2 | 12 | TRBV18 | NA
CASSLQGQLNEKLFF | TGTGCCAGCAGCCTACAGGGGCAATTGAATGAAAAACTGTTTTTT | TRBD1 | TRBJ1-4 | 15 | TRBV7-9 | NA
CSVERGENIQYF | TGCAGCGTTGAACGGGGGGAAAACATTCAGTACTTC | TRBD2 | TRBJ2-4 | 12 | TRBV29-1 | NA
CASTGDREETQYF | TGTGCCAGCACCGGGGACAGGGAGGAGACCCAGTACTTC | TRBD1 | TRBJ2-5 | 13 | TRBV6-5 | NA
CASSQVLGGSTDTQYF | TGTGCCAGCAGCCAAGTCTTGGGGGGGAGCACAGATACGCAGTATTTT | TRBD2 | TRBJ2-3 | 16 | TRBV3-1/TRBV3-2 | NA
CASSDSTSGGADSYEQYF | TGTGCCAGCAGCGACTCAACCAGCGGGGGGGCTGACTCCTACGAGCAGTACTTC | TRBD2 | TRBJ2-7 | 18 | TRBV2 | few
CASSQRGTGEVYGYTF | TGTGCCAGCAGCCAGAGGGGTACAGGGGAGGTGTATGGCTACACCTTC | TRBD1 | TRBJ1-2 | 16 | TRBV3-1/TRBV3-2 | NA
CASTPDGLNTEAFF | TGCGCCAGCACCCCCGACGGGTTGAACACTGAAGCTTTCTTT | NA | TRBJ1-1 | 14 | TRBV5-1 | NA
CASSEDRNQPQHF | TGTGCCAGCAGTGAGGACAGAAACCAGCCCCAGCATTTT | NA | TRBJ1-5 | 13 | TRBV12-3/TRBV12-4 | NA
CASKSDRGYGYTF | TGTGCCAGTAAGTCGGACAGGGGTTATGGCTACACCTTC | TRBD1 | TRBJ1-2 | 13 | TRBV19 | NA
CASSESPTLVPHF | TGTGCCAGCAGTGAATCCCCGACTTTAGTCCCCCACTTT | NA | TRBJ1-6 | 13 | TRBV6-1 | few
CASSVDSSLNSPLHF | TGTGCCAGCAGCGTAGACAGTTCTCTAAATTCACCCCTCCACTTT | NA | TRBJ1-6 | 15 | TRBV9 | NA
CASSRIITRGGSLKAFF | TGCGCCAGCAGCAGGATTATTACCAGGGGTGGGAGTTTGAAAGCTTTCTTT | NA | TRBJ1-1 | 17 | TRBV5-1 | once
CASSRISLPGSGANVLTF | TGTGCCAGCAGCCGAATATCCCTCCCAGGGTCTGGGGCCAACGTCCTGACTTTC | NA | TRBJ2-6 | 18 | TRBV3-1/TRBV3-2 | NA
CASSSNRGQSTYEQYF | TGTGCCAGCAGCTCAAACAGGGGCCAAAGTACCTACGAGCAGTACTTC | TRBD1 | TRBJ2-7 | 16 | TRBV11-2 | few
CASSQREGAGGPYNEQFF | TGCGCCAGCAGCCAACGGGAAGGGGCGGGGGGGCCGTACAATGAGCAGTTCTTC | TRBD2 | TRBJ2-1 | 18 | TRBV4-1 | NA
CASSEYDRSPNQPQHF | TGTGCCAGCAGTGAATACGACAGGAGTCCCAATCAGCCCCAGCATTTT | NA | TRBJ1-5 | 16 | TRBV6-1 | NA
CASSLTGGELGYTF | TGTGCCAGCAGCTTAACAGGGGGCGAGCTTGGCTACACCTTC | TRBD1 | TRBJ1-2 | 14 | TRBV7-9 | NA
CATQSRLDRSTYNEQFF | TGTGCCACCCAATCGCGGCTAGACAGGTCCACTTACAATGAGCAGTTCTTC | NA | TRBJ2-1 | 17 | TRBV24-1 | NA